The 12 T cell receptor beta chains reported below all come from one sample, sequenced in a study of blood T cell repertoires in COVID-19. The table came from immunoSEQ multiplex PCR; TCRdb's copy has only in-frame clones and leaves some out. The sample shows 370,000 or so clones, roughly 86% of them seen only once. The source material was PBMCs or T cells enriched from blood (not recorded which). The receptors stem from a man aged 30 to 39 who had recovered from COVID-19.

V is TRBV5-6 and J is TRBJ1-1, with a weak D call TRBD1 (6 bases). Germline CDR1 is SGHDT and CDR2 is YYEEEE. Trimming stripped 5 bases from V and 1 base from J, with 12 bases between. This CDR3 spans 14 amino acids. The CDR3 reads CASSLLQGNTEAFF. CDR3 sequence (DNA): TGTGCCAGCAGTTTACTACAGGGGAACACTGAAGCTTTCTTT.

The chain carries TRBV19 and TRBJ1-1; no clear D gene. The CDR3 runs 14 residues. The V gene lost 3 bases and the J gene lost 6 bases, with 14 bases spanning the gap. Germline V gene sequence: CDR1 LNHDA, CDR2 SQIVND (reference sequence). CDR3 residues: CASSIGRMSAEAFF. The DNA of the CDR3 is TGTGCCAGTAGTATCGGCAGGATGTCCGCTGAAGCTTTCTTT. The full variable domain, with the rest looked up from reference TRBV19 and TRBJ1-1, is DGGITQSPKYLFRKEGQNVTLSCEQNLNHDAMYWYRQDPGQGLRLIYYSQIVNDFQKGDIAEGYSVSREKKESFPLTVTSAQKNPTAFYLCASSIGRMSAEAFFGQGTRLTVV.

V is TRBV18 and J is TRBJ1-1; D is uncertain. Trimming pared 3 bases from V and 0 bases from J, leaving 5 bases between. Germline loops: CDR1 KGHSH, CDR2 LQKENI. This CDR3 spans 13 amino acids. CDR3 sequence: CASSPNMNTEAFF. CDR3 DNA: TGTGCCAGCTCACCTAATATGAACACTGAAGCTTTCTTT.

J is TRBJ1-3 and V is TRBV4-1; 7 nucleotides agree with TRBD1. Losses at the gene ends were 4 bases for V and 4 bases for J; bases not matched to a gene: 13. The CDR3 has 17 residues. Germline CDR1 reads MGHRA; CDR2 reads YSYEKL. CDR3 DNA sequence: TGCGCCAGCAGCCTCGGGACAGTCCCTTACCTGGGAAACACCATATATTTT. The encoded protein is CASSLGTVPYLGNTIYF.

The chain couples TRBV12-5 to TRBJ1-5; D is ambiguous. In germline, CDR1 is LGHNT, CDR2 FRNRAP. With 0 bases removed from V and 0 bases from J, the gap between germline ends came to 15 bases. This CDR3 is 18 amino acids long. The CDR3, as DNA: TGTGCTAGTGGTTTGGTAAAGAGCCTTGAGGATAGCAATCAGCCCCAGCATTTT. Its protein is CASGLVKSLEDSNQPQHF.

V usage is TRBV7-9 and J usage is TRBJ1-1, with unresolved D. V lost 1 base and J lost 4, with 10 bases in between. Germline CDR1 is SEHNR and CDR2 is FQNEAQ (reference sequence). CDR3 size: 14 residues. The CDR3 spells CASSLEVRSTEAFF. CDR3 DNA: TGTGCCAGCAGCTTAGAAGTCCGGAGCACTGAAGCTTTCTTT.

This sequence joins TRBV6-2 or TRBV6-3 and TRBJ1-5, with D uncertain. Trimming cost V 3 bases and J 4 bases, with 13 bases left between them. Germline assignment: CDR1 MNHEY and CDR2 SVGEGT. The CDR3 runs 15 residues. The CDR3 DNA reads TGTGCCAGCAGTTATAGTCCGGGAGGTAATCAGCCCCAGCATTTT. Translated: CASSYSPGGNQPQHF.

This clone was found a few times. The V call is TRBV4-3, the J call TRBJ1-2; weak D call: TRBD1 (6 bases). The V gene lost 0 bases and the J gene lost 2 bases, with 7 bases spanning the gap. The CDR3 loop spans 14 amino acids. Per germline, CDR1 LGHNA and CDR2 YSLEER. CDR3 sequence reads: CASSQDQGNYGYTF. The CDR3 DNA follows: TGCGCCAGCAGCCAAGATCAGGGGAACTATGGCTACACCTTC.

The CDR3 DNA is TGTGCCAGCACCCAGGGTAGGGACACTGAAGCTTTCTTT. The encoded protein is CASTQGRDTEAFF. This chain connects TRBV12-3 or TRBV12-4 to TRBJ1-1; D is perhaps TRBD1 (5 bases). V was pared by 7 bases and J by 3 bases, with 12 bases between. The CDR3 is made up of 13 amino acids.

The chain employs TRBV4-2 and TRBJ1-2; D not resolved. Between the trimmed V and J ends, which lost 4 bases and 4 bases, there was a span of 19 bases. Germline V lookup: CDR1 LGHNA, CDR2 YNFKEQ. This CDR3 is 16 amino acids long. Here the CDR3 reads CASSRTLTGYGYGYTF. DNA for the CDR3: TGTGCCAGCAGCCGAACCCTTACGGGGTATGGCTATGGCTACACCTTC.

The CDR3 DNA is TGTGCCACCAGTGATTCCCGGACAGCGTCCAGATATGGCTACACCTTC. It specifies CATSDSRTASRYGYTF. This chain joins TRBV24-1 and TRBJ1-2; possible D gene TRBD1, 6 bases. This CDR3 is built from 16 residues. Germline assignment: CDR1 KGHDR and CDR2 SFDVKD. V lost 2 bases to trimming and J lost 5 bases, with 17 bases between them.

The chain has TRBV7-9 and TRBJ2-7; TRBD1 aligns across 9 bases. With V trimmed by 4 bases and J by 4 bases, 8 bases remained unmatched. This CDR3 is built from 15 residues. In germline, CDR1 is SEHNR, CDR2 FQNEAQ (reference sequence). In nucleotides, the CDR3 is TGTGCCAGCAGCTCCCTCGTGGACAGGGGTTACGAGCAGTACTTC. Translating it yields CASSSLVDRGYEQYF.